Given below is one TCR beta chain in context. This entry belongs to a study of technical replicates of blood from a handful of donors. CDR3 size: 19 residues. CDR1 is SGHKS and CDR2 is YYEKEE in the germline V gene (reference sequence). After removal of 3 bases from V and 0 bases from J, the junction contained 12 bases not matched to a gene. The table came from immunoSEQ multiplex PCR; TCRdb's copy has only in-frame clones and leaves some out. The table lists roughly 100,000 clones, approximately 95% of them singletons. Material for sequencing was T cells isolated from PBMCs. The gene calls are TRBV5-5 and TRBJ2-7, with 13 positions matching TRBD2. This receptor was obtained from a human donor in good health. CDR3 protein: CASSSWTSGSSASSYEQYF. CDR3 sequence (DNA): TGTGCCAGCAGCTCCTGGACTAGCGGGAGTTCCGCTAGCTCCTACGAGCAGTACTTC.